This T cell receptor (beta chain) was identified during a study of yellow fever vaccine responses in identical twins. In TCRdb, the RT-PCR reads were re-called with MiXCR into one record per CDR3 protein. The sample shows about 23,000 distinct CDR3 sequences, 60% to 85% of them seen only once. General observations from the study: Twin vaccine T cell responses reportedly seemed partly convergent, partly personalized.

The CDR3 loop spans 14 amino acids. Per the germline V gene, CDR1 is SEHNR and CDR2 is FQNEAQ (reference sequence). V was clipped by 1 base and J by 2 bases, with 6 bases between them. About this clonotype: What it recognizes is unknown.

The V call is TRBV7-9, the J call TRBJ2-1; D ambiguous. The sample in question was T cells from blood (PBMCs), unsorted or a sorted subset (not recorded which), obtained before or after yellow fever vaccination (not recorded which). The receptor was isolated from a woman under 30 who received the yellow fever vaccine. The DNA of the CDR3 is TGTGCCAGCAGCTTAGTAGGACCCTACAATGAGCAGTTCTTC. This gives the protein CASSLVGPYNEQFF.